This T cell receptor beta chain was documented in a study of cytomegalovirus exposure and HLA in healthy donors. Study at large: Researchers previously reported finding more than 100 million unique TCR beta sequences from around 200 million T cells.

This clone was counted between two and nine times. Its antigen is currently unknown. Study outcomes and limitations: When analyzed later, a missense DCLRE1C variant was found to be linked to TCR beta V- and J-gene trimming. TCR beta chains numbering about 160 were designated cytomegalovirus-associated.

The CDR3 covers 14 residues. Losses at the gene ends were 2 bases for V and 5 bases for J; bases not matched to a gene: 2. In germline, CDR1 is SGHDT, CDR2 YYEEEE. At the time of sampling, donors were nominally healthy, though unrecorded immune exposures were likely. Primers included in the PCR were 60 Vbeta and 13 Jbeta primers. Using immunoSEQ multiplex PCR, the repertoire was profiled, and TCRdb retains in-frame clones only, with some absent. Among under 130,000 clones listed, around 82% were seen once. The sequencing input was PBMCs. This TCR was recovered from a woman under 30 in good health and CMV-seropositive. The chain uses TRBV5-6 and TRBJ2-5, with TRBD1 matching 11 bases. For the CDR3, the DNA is TGTGCCAGCAGCTTCGGGACAGGGGGGGAGACCCAGTACTTC. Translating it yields CASSFGTGGETQYF.